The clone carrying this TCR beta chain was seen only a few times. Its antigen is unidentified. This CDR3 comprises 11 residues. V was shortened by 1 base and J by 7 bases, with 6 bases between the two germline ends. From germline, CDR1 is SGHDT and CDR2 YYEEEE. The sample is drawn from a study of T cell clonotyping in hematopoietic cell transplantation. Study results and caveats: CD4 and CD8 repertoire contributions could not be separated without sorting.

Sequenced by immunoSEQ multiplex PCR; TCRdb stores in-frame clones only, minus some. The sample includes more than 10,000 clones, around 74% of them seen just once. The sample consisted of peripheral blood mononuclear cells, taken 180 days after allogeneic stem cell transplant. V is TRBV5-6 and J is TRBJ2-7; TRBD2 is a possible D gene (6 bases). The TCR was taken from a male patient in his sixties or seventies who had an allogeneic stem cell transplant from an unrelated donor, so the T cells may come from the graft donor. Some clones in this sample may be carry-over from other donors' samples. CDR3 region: CASSLSGEQYF. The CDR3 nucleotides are TGTGCCAGCAGCTTGAGCGGGGAGCAGTACTTC.